Here is one T cell receptor beta chain with its context. V lost 6 bases, J lost 6 bases, and 8 bases stayed unmatched. This CDR3 spans 13 amino acids. The germline gives CDR1 LNHDA, CDR2 SQIVND (reference sequence). Use of 60 Vbeta and 13 Jbeta primers characterized the PCR. Some clones are missing from TCRdb's copy, which holds only in-frame ones; the method was immunoSEQ multiplex PCR. This sample carries about 120,000 clones, 55% to 75% of them seen once, and the ten largest clones take over 8.5%. Samples came from healthy bone marrow donors. This record belongs to a study of cytomegalovirus exposure and HLA in healthy donors.

This clonotype was sampled from a woman between 40 and 55 years old in good health and CMV-seropositive. Sequenced sample: PBMCs. The chain joins TRBV19 to TRBJ2-7; 7 positions agree with TRBD1. The CDR3, as DNA: TGTGCCAGTAGGCCGAACAGGGGTCGCGAGCAGTACTTC. The encoded protein is CASRPNRGREQYF.